What follows is one TCR beta chain and its context. Its antigen is not identified. The data stem from a study of cytomegalovirus exposure and HLA in healthy donors. Use of 60 Vbeta and 13 Jbeta primers characterized the PCR. The protocol was immunoSEQ multiplex PCR, while the TCRdb copy is restricted to in-frame clones and leaves out a portion. In the table there are a few hundred thousand clones, about 83% of which are singletons. The CDR3 has 16 amino acids. Germline CDR1 and CDR2: SGHNT and YYREEE (reference sequence). V shed 0 bases and J shed 0 bases, with 12 bases lying between them. General study results and limits: Earlier analysis yielded a pattern in which most TCR beta V segments were productive about 87% or about 30% of the time. A list of roughly 180 TCR beta chains associated with cytomegalovirus was given. In a later analysis, a missense DCLRE1C variant was linked to TCR beta V- and J-gene trimming.

The receptor's source is a girl aged 5-17 years in good health and CMV-seronegative. The sample taken for sequencing was PBMCs. This rearrangement joins TRBV5-4 to TRBJ2-5; D possibly corresponds to TRBD1 (6 bases). CDR3 DNA: TGTGCCAGCAGCTTGGAACAGGGAAACAACCAAGAGACCCAGTACTTC. Translating it yields CASSLEQGNNQETQYF.